These T cell receptor beta chains were read from a single sample in a study of post-analysis software for immune sequencing data. MiXCR, applied by TCRdb to the PCR reads, yields one record per CDR3 protein. The sample has more than 500,000 distinct CDR3 sequences, around 36% seen once. The sample taken for sequencing was blood. All receptors derive from a girl younger than 18 with multiple sclerosis. Both conserved end residues are part of each CDR3. Fields, in order: V gene, clone size, J gene, D gene, CDR3 length, CDR3 protein, CDR3 DNA. D genes are given only for firm matches. Expanded clones get a size class; other rows say once, few or many, or leave the size out.

>TRBV18|.|TRBJ1-1|TRBD1|15
CASSPRTGPNTEAFF
TGTGCCAGCTCACCTCGGACAGGACCGAACACTGAAGCTTTCTTT
>TRBV20-1|.|TRBJ1-2|.|15
CSARDLGGAIYGYTF
TGCAGTGCTAGGGACCTCGGGGGGGCCATCTATGGCTACACCTTC
>TRBV6-6|few|TRBJ2-4|.|12
CASSTPLGEQYF
TGTGCCAGCAGTACTCCCCTCGGGGAGCAGTACTTC
>TRBV10-2|few|TRBJ2-3|.|13
CASSERNTDTQYF
TGCGCCAGCAGTGAGCGGAATACAGATACGCAGTATTTT
>TRBV20-1|.|TRBJ2-2|TRBD1|16
CSAREGRTGSTGELFF
TGCAGTGCTAGAGAGGGAAGGACAGGGAGCACCGGGGAGCTGTTTTTT
>TRBV4-1|.|TRBJ2-3|.|15
CASSQNGQSTDTQYF
TGCGCCAGCAGCCAGAACGGACAAAGCACAGATACGCAGTATTTT
>TRBV7-6|few|TRBJ2-5|TRBD2|15
CASGSASGVVETQYF
TGTGCCAGCGGTAGTGCTAGCGGGGTTGTCGAGACCCAGTACTTC
>TRBV3-1|once|TRBJ2-1|.|13
CASSHLTHNEQFF
TGTGCCAGCAGCCACTTGACCCACAATGAGCAGTTCTTC
>TRBV10-3|few|TRBJ2-5|.|14
CAISGARGEETQYF
TGTGCCATCAGTGGGGCCAGGGGTGAAGAGACCCAGTACTTC
>TRBV4-2|many|TRBJ2-1|.|17
CASSQELRGSSYNEQFF
TGTGCCAGCAGCCAAGAGCTCCGGGGGAGCTCCTACAATGAGCAGTTCTTC
>TRBV10-2|few|TRBJ1-2|.|11
CASSEWGGYTF
TGCGCCAGCAGTGAGTGGGGGGGCTACACCTTC